This T cell receptor beta chain was documented in a study of OX40 agonist ivuxolimab in advanced cancers. The table came from immunoSEQ multiplex PCR; TCRdb's copy has only in-frame clones and leaves some out. Counted here are some 80,000 clones, about 85% occurring once; the ten biggest clones make up around 2.3%. Germline assignment: CDR1 SGHRS and CDR2 YFSETQ. The CDR3 is made up of 12 amino acids. V was clipped by 5 bases and J by 5 bases, with 10 bases between them. The genes are TRBV5-1 and TRBJ2-5; weak D call: TRBD2 (6 bases). The sequencing here drew on CD4+ or CD8+ T cells sorted from blood, taken in a trial of the OX40 agonist ivuxolimab. This TCR came from an adult with an advanced solid tumor such as melanoma, head and neck, liver or kidney cancer. The CDR3 region is CASSRGGETQYF. In DNA, the CDR3 is TGCGCCAGCAGTCGTGGAGGGGAGACCCAGTACTTC.